This T cell receptor beta chain was sequenced during a study of T cell changes during pregnancy in multiple sclerosis. Germline trimming cut 3 bases from V and 3 bases from J; bases unmatched to any gene: 1. Germline CDR1 reads SGHKS; CDR2 reads YYEKEE (reference sequence). There are 13 residues in the CDR3. Clones were read by immunoSEQ multiplex PCR, and TCRdb kept only the in-frame ones, dropping some. The data hold around 58,000 clones, with over 75% observed a single time. The specimen was peripheral blood, collected before pregnancy. This clonotype originated in a female donor with multiple sclerosis, enrolled in a pregnancy study. The chain carries TRBV5-5 and TRBJ1-1; 8 nucleotides match TRBD1. The CDR3 reads CASSSTGDTEAFF. For the CDR3, the DNA is TGTGCCAGCAGCTCGACAGGGGACACTGAAGCTTTCTTT.